A single sample gave rise to the 3 T cell receptor beta chains below, sequenced in a study of T cell responses to AZD1222 COVID-19 vaccine. The method was immunoSEQ multiplex PCR; TCRdb's version includes in-frame clones alone and lacks a portion of them. The sample lists roughly 150,000 clones; 70% to 90% were seen once. Material: peripheral blood, obtained on day 0 of MenACWY control vaccination. Receptors originate from an adult in good health.

The chain combines TRBV7-9 with TRBJ1-6; D perhaps matches TRBD1 (5 bases). This CDR3 is built from 14 residues. Germline CDR1 and CDR2: SEHNR and FQNEAQ (reference sequence). Trimming took off 7 bases at V and 5 bases at J, with 12 bases between the two ends. CDR3 residues: CASTRGPNNSPLHF. In DNA form, the CDR3 reads TGTGCCAGCACGAGGGGTCCGAATAATTCACCCCTCCACTTT.

This chain joins TRBV4-3 and TRBJ1-2; unclear D gene. This CDR3 region has 14 residues. Trimming removed 4 bases from V and 4 bases from J, with 13 bases in between. Germline CDR1 LGHNA, CDR2 YSLEER. CDR3 bases: TGCGCCAGCAGCCTGTACGGGGTGACCTATGGCTACACCTTC. Translating it yields CASSLYGVTYGYTF.

The CDR3 DNA reads as TGTGCCAGCAGCGTACGTCAGATCTCTGGGGCCAACGTCCTGACTTTC. This codes for CASSVRQISGANVLTF. The genes are TRBV7-8 and TRBJ2-6, with no clear D. CDR1 is SGHVS, CDR2 FQNEAQ, per germline. The CDR3 spans 16 residues. The V and J ends lost 5 bases and 0 bases respectively, with 11 bases between them. Full variable domain (remainder filled in from reference TRBV7-8 and TRBJ2-6): GAGVSQSPRYKVAKRGQDVALRCDPISGHVSLFWYQQALGQGPEFLTYFQNEAQLDKSGLPSDRFFAERPEGSVSTLKIQRTQQEDSAVYLCASSVRQISGANVLTFGAGSRLTVL.